This T cell receptor (beta chain) was identified during a study of shared clonotypes between healthy human individuals (dated by TCRdb to the early 2020s). A note on the overall study: A few men and a couple of women, aged 18 to 49 years, made up the cohort. For each donor, three plates each were used for CD4 naive and CD4 memory, two plates were used for CD8 naive, and one plate was used for CD8 memory. To estimate repertoire size and how much clonotypes are shared between individuals, the study performed deep sequencing of blood TCR repertoires from about 5 healthy adults. Libraries were prepared and TCR repertoires were sequenced by different laboratories using diverse techniques, in order to increase sequencing depth and limit assay-specific biases. Each donor's leukapheresis produced roughly between about 0.8 and 10 billion PBMCs.

From the cysteine up to the phenylalanine, the CDR3 has a length of 14 residues. Here the CDR3 DNA is all that survives: 42 bases in frame from base 1. CDR1 MNHEY and CDR2 SVGAGI were looked up in the germline V gene. For the CD8 naive samples, CD45RO-negative cells were positively selected for CCR7, yielding a CD45RA+CCR7+ population from which TemRA cells were excluded. Healthy HIV-negative adults with no recently reported acute infections or vaccinations were included as donors. All donors were Caucasian adults living in Nashville, Tennessee, USA. Blood was obtained by leukapheresis, after which PBMCs were separated by Ficoll-Histopaque density gradient centrifugation and cryopreserved in liquid nitrogen vapor phase. Purity and quantity of every magnetically sorted T cell population were checked by analytical flow cytometry. Each sorted fraction had its genomic DNA isolated and then quantified by UV absorbance on a Nanodrop 2000c.

Worth noting for this clone: What this receptor recognizes is not known. The junction does not match germline at one end; this may be a read error.

Overall study outcomes, separate from this receptor: When a few donors were compared, the shared fraction of clonotypes was around 5% for naive CD4, 3% to 4% for naive CD8, 2% to 2.5% for memory CD4, and less than 0.45% for memory CD8. Higher generation probabilities were observed for clonotypes shared by all four sorted-subset donors than for non-shared clonotypes. Based on pairwise subsampling, the degree of clonotype sharing among donors was expected to be affected by sequencing depth. Sampling was restricted to blood, and TCR repertoires in tissues likely differ from the TCR repertoires found in blood. Because the study included a small number of donors, the genetic and exposure-history diversity represented was limited. Naive subsets generally had larger estimated clonotype richness than memory subsets. Incomplete sequencing was indicated by rarefaction of sorted-subset datasets, despite the large sequencing depth.

Using the deep immunoSEQ assay, multiplex PCR amplified TCR CDR3 regions from genomic DNA. Genomic DNA extracted from each cell subset was distributed evenly over all wells of several immunoSEQ 96-well plates, and each plate served as one replicate. For sorted subsets, each replicate PCR was loaded with 200 ng genomic DNA, equivalent to about 30,000 T cell genomes. Purified libraries were quantified with a Qubit 3.0 fluorometer, sized on a Bioanalyzer 2100, and re-quantified with the KAPA Library Quantification kit. Every immunoSEQ 96-well plate was sequenced on a dedicated single-read 150-cycle Illumina NextSeq 550 flow cell. Per the authors' processing: Because only junctional sequences without quality scores were contained in the immunoSEQ output, filtering matching that applied to full-length reads could not be performed. To assign V/J genes and CDR3, sequences were annotated against IMGT germline references using PyIR, a Python wrapper for IgBLAST v1.9. Reads were removed for weak V/J assignments (E-value above 1e-6), missing CDR3, stop codons, out-of-frame junctions, or ambiguous translated residues. V3J clonotypes were defined by identical inferred V gene, J gene, and CDR3 amino acid sequence. Percentage overlap between repertoires was calculated by dividing the number of shared unique clonotypes by the size of the smaller repertoire. RTK rarefaction, the Chao1 estimator, and Recon v2.1 estimates of unobserved clonotypes were used to assess repertoire richness. Generation probabilities were computed with OLGA for all TCRbeta clonotypes obtained by the gDNA method from a few donors. This immuneACCESS table, as held by TCRdb, lists in-frame sequences with V and J called but not all clones. Of the missing ones, under half trace to an unresolved V gene in checked studies; the others have no known cause. The V and J calls and clone size come from that table; D and trimming were worked out from the DNA. The sample table contains hundreds of thousands of clones; only one count was recorded for roughly 96% of them. In total, the top ten clones hold approximately 0.12% of the sample.

The sequenced material came from naive CD8+ T cells sorted from blood. Per the publication, the cell subset or site label means: CD45RA+CCR7+. This receptor was identified in a woman younger than 45 in good health. The chain joins TRBV6-5 to TRBJ2-5; 8 central nucleotides agree with TRBD1. CDR3 loop: CQQGTGKTEETQYF. The sequenced DNA: TGCCAACAGGGGACAGGTAAAACCGAAGAGACCCAGTACTTC.